This T cell receptor (beta chain) came from a study of blood T cell repertoires in COVID-19. Across the study: Samples representing acute and convalescent COVID-19 were sourced from the United States, Italy and Spain. From T cells, B-cell-depleted T cells, or PBMCs came the material, which was cDNA or gDNA.

Authors' analysis steps: Cell counts per sample came from amplifying reference gene primers. The assay was immunoSEQ multiplex PCR, and TCRdb's table has in-frame clones only and misses some. The V and J calls and clone size are taken from that table; D and trimming were inferred from the DNA. The data contain 200,000 to 300,000 clones, 83% of them singletons. CDR1 and CDR2 from the germline V gene are MNHEY and SVGAGI. This CDR3 has 16 amino acids. Trimming at V came to 2 bases and at J to 2 bases, leaving 6 bases not matched to a gene. Source material: peripheral blood. This TCR came from a human donor in a cohort sampled during active COVID-19. The chain carries TRBV6-5 and TRBJ2-5; 9 bases agree with TRBD2. The DNA of the CDR3 is TGTGCCAGCAGTTACCTGGGACTAGCTACTCAAGAGACCCAGTACTTC. Translation gives CASSYLGLATQETQYF.